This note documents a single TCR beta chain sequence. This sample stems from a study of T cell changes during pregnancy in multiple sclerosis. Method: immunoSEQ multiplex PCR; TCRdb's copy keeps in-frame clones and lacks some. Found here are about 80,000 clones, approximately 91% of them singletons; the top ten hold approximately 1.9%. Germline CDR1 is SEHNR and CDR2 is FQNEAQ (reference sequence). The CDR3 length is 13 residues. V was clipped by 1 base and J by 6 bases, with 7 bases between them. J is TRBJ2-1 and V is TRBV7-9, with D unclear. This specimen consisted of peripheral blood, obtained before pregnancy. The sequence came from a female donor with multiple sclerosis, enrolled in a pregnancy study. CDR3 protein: CASSLVAVNEQFF. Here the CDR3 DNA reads TGTGCCAGCAGCTTAGTGGCCGTCAATGAGCAGTTCTTC.